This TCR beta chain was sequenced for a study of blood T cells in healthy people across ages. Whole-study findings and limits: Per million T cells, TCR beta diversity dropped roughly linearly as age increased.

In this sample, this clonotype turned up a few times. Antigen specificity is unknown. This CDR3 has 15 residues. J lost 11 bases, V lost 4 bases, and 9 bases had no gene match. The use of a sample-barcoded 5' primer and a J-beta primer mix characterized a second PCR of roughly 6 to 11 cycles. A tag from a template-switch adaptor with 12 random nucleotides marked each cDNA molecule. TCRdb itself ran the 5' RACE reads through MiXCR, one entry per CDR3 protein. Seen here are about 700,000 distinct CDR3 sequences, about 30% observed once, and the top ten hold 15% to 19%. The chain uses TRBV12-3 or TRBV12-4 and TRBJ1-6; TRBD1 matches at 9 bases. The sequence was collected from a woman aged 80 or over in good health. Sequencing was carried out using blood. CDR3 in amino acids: CASSSGQGMGTPLHF. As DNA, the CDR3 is TGTGCCAGCAGTTCCGGACAGGGGATGGGGACACCCCTCCACTTT.